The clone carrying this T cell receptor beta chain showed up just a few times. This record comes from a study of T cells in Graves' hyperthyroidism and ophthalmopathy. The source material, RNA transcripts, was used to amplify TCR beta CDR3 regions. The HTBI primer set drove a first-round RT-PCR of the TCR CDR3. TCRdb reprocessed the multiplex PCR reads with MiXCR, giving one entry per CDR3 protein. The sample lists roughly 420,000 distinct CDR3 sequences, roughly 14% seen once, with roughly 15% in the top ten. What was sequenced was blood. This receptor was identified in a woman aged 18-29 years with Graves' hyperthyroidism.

The CDR3 coding sequence is TGTGCCAGCAGCGTAGGTACGAATAATCAGCCCCAGCATTTT. The encoded protein is CASSVGTNNQPQHF. The chain employs TRBV7-2 and TRBJ1-5; no definite D call. The CDR3 extends over 14 amino acids. Germline values: CDR1 SGHTA, CDR2 FQGNSA. V was pared by 5 bases and J by 4 bases, with 12 bases between.